Listed here are 22 T cell receptor beta chains from one sample, sequenced in a study of T cell changes during pregnancy in multiple sclerosis. Clones were read by immunoSEQ multiplex PCR, and TCRdb kept only the in-frame ones, dropping some. The sample yields 60,000 to 75,000 clones, more than 75% seen once. The sequences come from peripheral blood, collected in the third trimester of pregnancy. The receptor set was obtained from a female donor with multiple sclerosis, enrolled in a pregnancy study.

The rearrangement joins TRBV18 to TRBJ1-5; TRBD1 matches 9 bases. After removal of 6 bases from V and 7 bases from J, the junction contained 4 bases not matched to a gene. Germline V gives CDR1 KGHSH, CDR2 LQKENI. The CDR3 consists of 13 residues. CDR3 DNA sequence: TGTGCCAGCTCCCTTGGACAGGGGCAGCCCCAGCATTTT. It is translated as CASSLGQGQPQHF.

The chain combines TRBV4-1 with TRBJ2-5; 13 bases line up with TRBD2. The CDR3 extends over 17 amino acids. V trimming: 1 base; J trimming: 4 bases; junction bases outside the gene matches: 6. The V gene's germline CDR1 is MGHRA and CDR2 YSYEKL. Here the CDR3 reads CASSQAVLAGGTETQYF. The CDR3 bases are TGCGCCAGCAGCCAAGCGGTACTAGCGGGGGGGACAGAGACCCAGTACTTC.

The chain joins TRBV5-4 to TRBJ2-2; tentative D call: TRBD1 (7 bases). The CDR3 runs to 15 residues. Trimming shortened V by 1 base and J by 4 bases, and 11 bases separated the two germline ends. Germline V lookup: CDR1 SGHNT, CDR2 YYREEE (reference sequence). This chain's CDR3 is CASSLRQGGTGELFF. The CDR3 nucleotides read TGTGCCAGCAGCTTGAGGCAGGGGGGCACCGGGGAGCTGTTTTTT.

As for this clone: The junction does not match germline at one end; this may be a read error. The chain recombines TRBV7-7 with TRBJ2-5; perhaps TRBD2 as D (7 bases). Germline CDR1 is SSHAT and CDR2 is FNYEAQ (reference sequence). CDR3 length: 16 residues. The CDR3 sequence is CASSLGGGGVQETQYF. Written as DNA, the CDR3 is TGTGCTAGCAGCTTAGGCGGGGGCGGGGTCCAAGAGACCCAGTACTTC.

The V gene is TRBV11-2, the J gene TRBJ2-1; D not resolved. The germline V gene has CDR1 SGHAT and CDR2 FQNNGV. This CDR3 region has 16 residues. V lost 5 bases, J lost 8 bases, and 22 bases lay in between. The CDR3 reads CASSHEHGLVWYEQFF. The CDR3 bases are TGTGCCAGCAGCCACGAACACGGGTTAGTCTGGTATGAGCAGTTCTTC.

The chain links TRBV5-1 to TRBJ2-7; D is possibly TRBD1 (6 bases). The CDR3 is made up of 14 amino acids. Germline V gene sequence: CDR1 SGHRS, CDR2 YFSETQ. V was cut by 5 bases and J by 2 bases, with 14 bases left in between. CDR3 sequence reads: CASRKQGFPYEQYF. The CDR3 nucleotides read TGCGCCAGCAGAAAACAGGGTTTCCCCTACGAGCAGTACTTC.

This sequence joins TRBV19 and TRBJ1-5; maybe TRBD1 (5 bases). Between the trimmed V and J ends, which lost 5 bases and 3 bases, there was a span of 14 bases. Germline V gene sequence: CDR1 LNHDA, CDR2 SQIVND (reference sequence). This CDR3 has 15 amino acids. CDR3 loop: CASSGGEGPNQPQHF. The CDR3 nucleotides read TGTGCCAGTAGTGGGGGGGAAGGGCCCAATCAGCCCCAGCATTTT.

The V call is TRBV4-1, the J call TRBJ2-7; tentative D call: TRBD1 (5 bases). There are 17 residues in the CDR3. Trimming removed 1 base from V and 1 base from J, with 17 bases in between. The V gene's germline CDR1 is MGHRA and CDR2 YSYEKL. DNA for the CDR3: TGCGCCAGCAGCCAAGGTTGGGGCAGGTCATTATCCTACGAGCAGTACTTC. This translates into CASSQGWGRSLSYEQYF.

V and J are TRBV5-1 and TRBJ2-5; 9 positions match TRBD1. From germline, CDR1 is SGHRS and CDR2 YFSETQ. CDR3 length equals 16 residues. V dropped 3 bases and J dropped 7; count of bases not matched to a gene: 13. The CDR3 spells CASSSETGGSGGTQYF. In DNA, the CDR3 is TGCGCCAGCAGCTCGGAAACAGGGGGCAGTGGAGGGACCCAGTACTTC. Using reference TRBV5-1 and TRBJ2-5 for the parts outside the CDR3, the full variable domain is KAGVTQTPRYLIKTRGQQVTLSCSPISGHRSVSWYQQTPGQGLQFLFEYFSETQRNKGNFPGRFSGRQFSNSRSEMNVSTLELGDSALYLCASSSETGGSGGTQYFGPGTRLLVL.

The genes are TRBV9 and TRBJ1-3, with D possibly being TRBD1 (6 bases). Germline-derived CDR1 and CDR2 are SGDLS and YYNGEE. Trimming pared 0 bases from V and 3 bases from J, leaving 10 bases between. CDR3 size: 15 residues. The CDR3 sequence is CASSVDRADGNTIYF. The CDR3 DNA reads TGTGCCAGCAGCGTAGACAGGGCGGATGGAAACACCATATATTTT. Using reference TRBV9 and TRBJ1-3 for the parts outside the CDR3, the full variable domain is DSGVTQTPKHLITATGQRVTLRCSPRSGDLSVYWYQQSLDQGLQFLIQYYNGEERAKGNILERFSAQQFPDLHSELNLSSLELGDSALYFCASSVDRADGNTIYFGEGSWLTVV.

The chain has TRBV30 and TRBJ2-1; 10 nucleotides match TRBD1. Trimming took 1 base from V and 5 from J; bases not matched to a gene: 17. The CDR3 loop spans 19 amino acids. Germline CDR1 and CDR2: GTSNPN and SVGIG (reference sequence). The CDR3 reads CAWSARAPGQGRGNNEQFF. The CDR3 nucleotides are TGTGCCTGGAGTGCTAGGGCTCCGGGACAGGGGAGAGGGAACAATGAGCAGTTCTTC.

For the CDR3, the DNA is TGTGCCAGCCAGGGAAGCGCAGGCACTGAAGCTTTCTTT. Protein product: CASQGSAGTEAFF. The chain carries TRBV27 and TRBJ1-1, with D perhaps TRBD1 (5 bases). Germline-derived CDR1 and CDR2 are MNHEY and SMNVEV (reference sequence). Trimming stripped 8 bases from V and 4 bases from J, with 14 bases between. CDR3 length: 13 amino acids.

This CDR3 reads CASSKFGTQNTEAFF. The CDR3 coding sequence is TGTGCCAGCAGCAAGTTCGGGACACAGAACACTGAAGCTTTCTTT. V is TRBV6-1 and J is TRBJ1-1; perhaps TRBD1 as D (6 bases). Looked up from germline, CDR1 is MNHNS and CDR2 is SASEGT. The CDR3 consists of 15 residues. V lost 6 bases and J 1 base, leaving 15 bases between the germline ends.

This clone is a singleton in its sample. The chain uses TRBV9 and TRBJ2-5; TRBD1 matches at 7 bases. J was trimmed by 5 bases and V by 4 bases; bases with no gene match: 14. Germline values: CDR1 SGDLS, CDR2 YYNGEE. The CDR3 is 16 residues long. CDR3: CASSLETGIVGETQYF. CDR3 DNA: TGTGCCAGCAGCCTCGAGACAGGGATCGTGGGGGAGACCCAGTACTTC.

The chain has TRBV19 and TRBJ1-2, with D hard to call. The CDR3 loop spans 12 amino acids. The ends were cut back, 6 bases at V and 4 bases at J, with 9 bases in the middle. Germline loops: CDR1 LNHDA, CDR2 SQIVND (reference sequence). The CDR3 spells CASSLYLYGYTF. The CDR3 nucleotides are TGTGCCAGTAGCTTATATCTCTATGGCTACACCTTC.

The genes are TRBV15 and TRBJ1-2; D possibly corresponds to TRBD1 (5 bases). CDR3 length equals 17 residues. Germline CDR1 is LNHNV and CDR2 is YYDKDF (reference sequence). Trimming took off 1 base at V and 6 bases at J, with 21 bases between the two ends. CDR3 loop: CATSRGGEPKPNHGYTF. CDR3 sequence (DNA): TGTGCCACCAGCAGAGGGGGGGAACCTAAACCCAATCATGGCTACACCTTC.

The gene calls are TRBV5-1 and TRBJ1-1, with 7 bases fitting TRBD1. Germline V CDR1 and CDR2: SGHRS, YFSETQ. The CDR3 has 13 residues. V shed 2 bases, J shed 11 bases, and the junction held 9 bases outside the gene matches. The CDR3 nucleotides are TGCGCCAGCAGCTTTGGGGACAGAAGCTTTGCTTTCTTT. This encodes CASSFGDRSFAFF.

This chain links TRBV7-9 with TRBJ2-7, with 9 bases matching TRBD1. CDR1 and CDR2 (germline): SEHNR, FQNEAQ (reference sequence). The V gene end was trimmed by 3 bases and the J gene end by 2 bases; junction bases not matched to a gene: 2. The CDR3 covers 14 residues. CDR3 sequence: CASSFRDRAYEQYF. The CDR3 region has the DNA TGTGCCAGCAGCTTCAGGGACAGGGCCTACGAGCAGTACTTC.

The V gene is TRBV18, the J gene TRBJ2-1, with 13 bases matching TRBD2. Losses at the gene ends were 3 bases for V and 10 bases for J; bases not matched to a gene: 9. Germline CDR1 is KGHSH and CDR2 is LQKENI. The CDR3 has 16 amino acids. The CDR3 DNA sequence: TGTGCCAGCTCACCGGGACTAGCGGGGACCTCGGCGGAGCAGTTCTTC. Protein: CASSPGLAGTSAEQFF.

This clone was detected a few times. This rearrangement joins TRBV7-2 to TRBJ1-1; maybe TRBD1 (5 bases). The germline V and J ends were trimmed by 0 bases and 4 bases, with 12 bases remaining between them. CDR1 is SGHTA, CDR2 FQGNSA, per germline. The CDR3 extends over 15 amino acids. This chain's CDR3 is CASSLAQGRTTEAFF. CDR3 sequence (DNA): TGTGCCAGCAGCTTAGCGCAGGGCAGGACCACTGAAGCTTTCTTT. The variable domain in full, with the rest retrieved from reference TRBV7-2 and TRBJ1-1, is GAGVSQSPSNKVTEKGKDVELRCDPISGHTALYWYRQSLGQGLEFLIYFQGNSAPDKSGLPSDRFSAERTGGSVSTLTIQRTQQEDSAVYLCASSLAQGRTTEAFFGQGTRLTVV.

In its sample, this clone was seen a few times. In nucleotides, the CDR3 is TGTGCCATATCAAAGGGACAGGGTTACGAGCAGTACTTC. This gives the protein CAISKGQGYEQYF. This chain connects TRBV7-9 to TRBJ2-7; 9 bases match TRBD1. The germline CDR1 and CDR2 sequences are SEHNR and FQNEAQ (reference sequence). Trimming at V came to 10 bases and at J to 4 bases, leaving 8 bases not matched to a gene. CDR3 length: 13 residues.

This chain uses TRBV4-1 with TRBJ2-3, with a tentative D call TRBD1 (5 bases). The CDR3 runs 13 residues. Deletions cut 1 base from V and 3 bases from J, with 5 bases between. CDR1 MGHRA and CDR2 YSYEKL come from the germline V gene. The CDR3 here is CASSQAGTDTQYF. CDR3 coding DNA: TGCGCCAGCAGCCAAGCAGGGACAGATACGCAGTATTTT.